The 18 T cell receptor beta chains reported below all come from one sample, sequenced in a study of cytomegalovirus exposure and HLA in healthy donors. PCR involved 60 Vbeta and 13 Jbeta primers. The repertoire was sequenced with immunoSEQ multiplex PCR; TCRdb's copy has only in-frame clones and lacks some. In the table there are about 200,000 clones, 65% to 80% of which are singletons. Sequenced: PBMCs. Receptors were obtained from a man aged 40-49 years in good health and CMV-seronegative.

This clone was counted a single time. The junction shows a germline mismatch at one end, possibly a read error. The chain uses TRBV7-9 and TRBJ2-3, with 15 bases identical to TRBD2. CDR1 and CDR2 from the germline V gene are SEHNR and FQNEAQ (reference sequence). CDR3 length equals 19 residues. The CDR3 DNA reads as TGTTCCAGCAGCTCCTACCCGGGACTAGCGGGGGGAGGTTCAGATACGCAGTATTTT. It codes for CSSSSYPGLAGGGSDTQYF.

The V and J genes are TRBV11-3 and TRBJ1-1; 9 bases fit TRBD1. The ends lost 7 bases at V and 5 bases at J; junction bases unmatched: 5. Germline V gives CDR1 SGHNT, CDR2 YENEEA. The CDR3 contains 13 residues. The CDR3 loop reads CASTRTGETEAFF. Here the CDR3 DNA reads TGTGCCAGCACCCGGACAGGGGAGACTGAAGCTTTCTTT.

The rearrangement joins TRBV14 to TRBJ2-5; D is possibly TRBD1 (6 bases). V was shortened by 9 bases and J by 5 bases, with 16 bases between the two germline ends. Germline CDR1 SGHDN, CDR2 FVKESK. The CDR3 is 13 residues long. The CDR3 DNA sequence: TGTGCCAGGACCCCAGGGGTTAGGGAGACCCAGTACTTC. Translation: CARTPGVRETQYF.

The J gene is TRBJ2-1, the V gene TRBV28; D possibly corresponds to TRBD1 (6 bases). The germline V gene has CDR1 MDHEN and CDR2 SYDVKM. V gave up 6 bases and J gave up 9 bases, with 15 bases separating them. The CDR3 covers 13 residues. The CDR3 DNA reads as TGTGCCAGCAGACGGGACACCGGTAGTGAGCAGTTCTTC. Protein: CASRRDTGSEQFF. Using reference TRBV28 and TRBJ2-1 for the parts outside the CDR3, the full variable domain is DVKVTQSSRYLVKRTGEKVFLECVQDMDHENMFWYRQDPGLGLRLIYFSYDVKMKEKGDIPEGYSVSREKKERFSLILESASTNQTSMYLCASRRDTGSEQFFGPGTRLTVL.

V usage is TRBV9 and J usage is TRBJ2-5, with D tentatively TRBD1 (5 bases). Trimming pared 2 bases from V and 4 bases from J, leaving 9 bases between. This CDR3 has 13 amino acids. From germline, CDR1 is SGDLS and CDR2 YYNGEE. The CDR3 DNA is TGTGCCAGCAGCGTCGGACAAAGAGAGACCCAGTACTTC. This sequence encodes CASSVGQRETQYF.

This clone was found once. This chain links TRBV7-6 with TRBJ2-7; D is unclear. The CDR3 totals 18 residues. Trimming took 1 base from V and 0 from J, leaving 19 bases between them. From germline, CDR1 is SGHVS and CDR2 FNYEAQ. In nucleotides, the CDR3 is TGTGCCAGCAGCTTAGGGTCGATACGACTTTCAAGCTCCTACGAGCAGTACTTC. It is translated as CASSLGSIRLSSSYEQYF.

The V gene is TRBV7-2, the J gene TRBJ2-1; 7 bases match TRBD1. Per the germline V gene, CDR1 is SGHTA and CDR2 is FQGNSA. The V and J ends lost 5 bases and 6 bases, in that order; junction bases with no gene match: 7. The CDR3 sequence is 14 residues long. CDR3 region: CASSAGDRPNEQFF. The CDR3 coding sequence is TGTGCCAGCAGCGCCGGGGACAGACCCAATGAGCAGTTCTTC. Complete variable domain (other parts from reference TRBV7-2 and TRBJ2-1): GAGVSQSPSNKVTEKGKDVELRCDPISGHTALYWYRQSLGQGLEFLIYFQGNSAPDKSGLPSDRFSAERTGGSVSTLTIQRTQQEDSAVYLCASSAGDRPNEQFFGPGTRLTVL.

The chain has TRBV4-2 and TRBJ2-5; 10 bases are shared with TRBD2. The J call is in doubt because the DNA end fits TRBJ2-7 better. Germline CDR1 and CDR2: LGHNA and YNFKEQ. CDR3 size: 17 residues. CDR3 nucleotides: TGTGCCAGCAGCCAAGGTCGGACTAGCGGAACCCCCTACGAGCAGTACTTC. Translating gives CASSQGRTSGTPYEQYF.

Here the CDR3 DNA reads TGCGCCAGCAGTCGACAGACGCGCACAGATACGCAGTATTTT. Its translation: CASSRQTRTDTQYF. The chain combines TRBV10-1 with TRBJ2-3; weak D call: TRBD1 (5 bases). CDR1 and CDR2 from the germline V gene are WNHNN and SYGVQD (reference sequence). V lost 5 bases, J lost 1 base, and 10 bases lay in between. CDR3 size: 14 residues.

The chain recombines TRBV7-8 with TRBJ2-7; 9 positions agree with TRBD1. J gave up 3 bases and V 2 bases, and 2 bases lay outside the gene matches. Germline V gene lookup returns CDR1 SGHVS and CDR2 FQNEAQ. The length of the CDR3 is 14 residues. As DNA, the CDR3 is TGTGCCAGCAGCTTACCGGGACAGGGCTACGAGCAGTACTTC. It encodes CASSLPGQGYEQYF.

The chain uses TRBV2 and TRBJ1-4; 7 bases match TRBD1. The CDR3 runs 15 residues. Germline lookup yields CDR1 SNHLY and CDR2 FYNNEI. V lost 6 bases to trimming and J lost 7 bases; unmatched junction nucleotides: 11. The CDR3 region has the DNA TGTGCCAGCAGAGACAACAGGGGCGAGGGTGAAAAACTGTTTTTT. Translated, it gives CASRDNRGEGEKLFF.

The chain employs TRBV6-5 and TRBJ2-4; 7 positions agree with TRBD2. CDR1 and CDR2 (germline): MNHEY, SVGAGI. CDR3 length equals 13 residues. The V gene end was trimmed by 7 bases and the J gene end by 6 bases; junction bases not matched to a gene: 6. CDR3 region: CASTNGGGNIQYF. As DNA, the CDR3 is TGTGCCAGCACCAATGGGGGGGGAAACATTCAGTACTTC.

With respect to this clone: One end of the junction does not line up with germline, which may come from a read error. The chain carries TRBV29-1 and TRBJ1-5; D ambiguous. The CDR3 runs to 13 residues. Looked up from germline, CDR1 is SQVTM and CDR2 is ANQGSEA. The CDR3: CSVAGGSIQPQHF. The CDR3 region has the DNA TGCAGCGTTGCCGGTGGGAGCATTCAGCCCCAGCATTTT.

This clone was picked up one time. The rearrangement joins TRBV7-9 to TRBJ1-3; 8 bases are a match to TRBD1. CDR1 SEHNR and CDR2 FQNEAQ come from the germline V gene (reference sequence). This CDR3 is 15 amino acids long. The V segment lost 10 bases and the J segment 3 bases; nucleotides outside the gene matches: 11. The CDR3 sequence: CATDRDSRIGNTIYF. In DNA form, the CDR3 reads TGTGCCACGGACAGGGACAGCAGAATTGGAAACACCATATATTTT.

The CDR3 spells CATSSRDRLNSGYTF. In nucleotides, the CDR3 is TGTGCCACCAGCAGCAGGGACAGACTGAATTCGGGCTACACCTTC. V gene TRBV15 combines with J gene TRBJ1-2, with TRBD1 identical over 7 bases. The CDR3 length is 15 residues. After removal of 3 bases from V and 8 bases from J, the junction contained 12 bases not matched to a gene. CDR1 is LNHNV, CDR2 YYDKDF, per germline (reference sequence).

This chain connects TRBV4-2 to TRBJ1-4, with 7 bases aligning to TRBD1. Trimming at V came to 3 bases and at J to 3 bases, leaving 7 bases not matched to a gene. CDR1 is LGHNA, CDR2 YNFKEQ, per germline. CDR3 length equals 16 residues. This CDR3 reads CASSQENTGANEKLFF. CDR3 DNA: TGTGCCAGCAGCCAGGAAAATACAGGGGCTAATGAAAAACTGTTTTTT.

This chain uses TRBV19 with TRBJ1-5, with 7 bases aligning to TRBD1. CDR3 length equals 16 residues. Germline CDR1 and CDR2: LNHDA and SQIVND (reference sequence). After removal of 8 bases from V and 2 bases from J, the junction contained 12 bases not matched to a gene. The CDR3 nucleotides are TGTGCCAGTGTGGGGACAGCCCACCCGGGCAATCAGCCCCAGCATTTT. This gives the protein CASVGTAHPGNQPQHF.

This clone occurred a few times. The chain is built from TRBV5-4 and TRBJ1-6; the D is unclear. Germline V gives CDR1 SGHNT, CDR2 YYREEE (reference sequence). V was trimmed by 4 bases and J by 8 bases, leaving 16 bases between them. The length of the CDR3 is 15 residues. The CDR3 reads CASSMTGARDSPLHF. DNA of the CDR3: TGTGCCAGCAGCATGACCGGTGCCCGGGATTCACCCCTCCACTTT.